This TCR beta chain was captured by sequencing in a study of cytomegalovirus exposure and HLA in healthy donors. This CDR3 has 15 residues. V lost 4 bases, J lost 10 bases, and 13 bases stayed unmatched. CDR1 and CDR2 from the germline V gene are SGHRS and YFSETQ. 13 Jbeta primers and 60 Vbeta primers were used for the PCR. Clones were sequenced by immunoSEQ multiplex PCR, and TCRdb holds only the in-frame ones, with some missing. The sample shows approximately 130,000 clones, 75% to 85% of them seen only once. The receptor's source is a woman between 45 and 60 years old in good health and CMV-seropositive. This chain connects TRBV5-1 to TRBJ1-3, with TRBD1 matching 8 bases. The sequenced material came from PBMCs. DNA for the CDR3: TGCGCCAGCAGCGAATCGGGACAGGAGGGGGAGACCATATATTTT. Translation: CASSESGQEGETIYF.